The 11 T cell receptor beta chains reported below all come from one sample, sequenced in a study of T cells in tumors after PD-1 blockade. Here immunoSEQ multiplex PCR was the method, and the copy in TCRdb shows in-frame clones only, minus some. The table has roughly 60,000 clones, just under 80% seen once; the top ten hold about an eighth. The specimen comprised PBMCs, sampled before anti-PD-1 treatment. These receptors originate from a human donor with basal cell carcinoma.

CDR3 in DNA: TGTGCCAGCAGCCCAAGGGACAGGGAGTCGAAGACCCAGTACTTC. Translating gives CASSPRDRESKTQYF. The V call is TRBV11-3, the J call TRBJ2-5, with TRBD1 matching over 9 bases. CDR1 SGHNT and CDR2 YENEEA come from the germline V gene. CDR3 length: 15 amino acids. Trimming took 5 bases from V and 6 from J; bases not matched to a gene: 10.

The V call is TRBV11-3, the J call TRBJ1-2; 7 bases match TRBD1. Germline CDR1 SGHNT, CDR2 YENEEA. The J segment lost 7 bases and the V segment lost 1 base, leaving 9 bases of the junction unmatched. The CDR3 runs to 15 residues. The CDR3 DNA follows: TGTGCCAGCAGCTTAGCCCCAGGGGGACGGGGTGGCTACACCTTC. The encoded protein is CASSLAPGGRGGYTF.

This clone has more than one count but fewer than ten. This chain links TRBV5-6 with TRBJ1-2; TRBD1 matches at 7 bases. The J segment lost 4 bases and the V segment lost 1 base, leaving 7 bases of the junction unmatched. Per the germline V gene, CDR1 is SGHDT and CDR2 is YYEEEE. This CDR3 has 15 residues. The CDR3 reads CASSLPGDSVYGYTF. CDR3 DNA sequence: TGTGCCAGCAGCTTGCCCGGGGACAGTGTCTATGGCTACACCTTC.

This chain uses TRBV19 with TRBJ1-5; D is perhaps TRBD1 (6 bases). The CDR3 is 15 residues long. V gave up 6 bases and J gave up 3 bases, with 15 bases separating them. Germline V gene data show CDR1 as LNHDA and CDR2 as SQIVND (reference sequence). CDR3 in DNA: TGTGCCAGTAGCCAGATAGGGGGTCCCAATCAGCCCCAGCATTTT. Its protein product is CASSQIGGPNQPQHF.

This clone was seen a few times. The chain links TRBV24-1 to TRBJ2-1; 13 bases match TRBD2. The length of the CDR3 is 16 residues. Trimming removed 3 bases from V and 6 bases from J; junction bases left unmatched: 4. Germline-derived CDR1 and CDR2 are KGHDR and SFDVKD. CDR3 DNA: TGTGCCACCAGTGATGCCGGGACTAGCGGGGCCAATGAGCAGTTCTTC. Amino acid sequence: CATSDAGTSGANEQFF.

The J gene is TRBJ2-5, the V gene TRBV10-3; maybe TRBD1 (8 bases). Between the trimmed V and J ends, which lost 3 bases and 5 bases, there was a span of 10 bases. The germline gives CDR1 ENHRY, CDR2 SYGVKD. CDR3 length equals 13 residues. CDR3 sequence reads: CAISEQGGETQYF. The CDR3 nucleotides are TGTGCCATCAGTGAACAGGGGGGGGAGACCCAGTACTTC.

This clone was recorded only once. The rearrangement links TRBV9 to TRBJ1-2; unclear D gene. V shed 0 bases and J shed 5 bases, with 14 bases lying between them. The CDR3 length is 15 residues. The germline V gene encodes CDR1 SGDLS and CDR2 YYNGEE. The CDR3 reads CASSVDTHALYGYTF. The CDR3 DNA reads TGTGCCAGCAGCGTAGACACCCACGCTCTTTATGGCTACACCTTC.

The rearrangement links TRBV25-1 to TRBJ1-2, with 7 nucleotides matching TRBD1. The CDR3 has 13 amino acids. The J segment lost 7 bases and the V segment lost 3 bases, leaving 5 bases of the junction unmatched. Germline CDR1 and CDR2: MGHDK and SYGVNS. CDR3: CASSDLGGSGYTF. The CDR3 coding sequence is TGTGCCAGCAGTGATTTAGGGGGCTCTGGCTACACCTTC.

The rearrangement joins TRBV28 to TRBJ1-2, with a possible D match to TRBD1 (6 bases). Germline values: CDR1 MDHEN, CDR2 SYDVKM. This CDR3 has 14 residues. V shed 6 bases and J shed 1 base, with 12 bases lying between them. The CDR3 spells CASREGHLNYGYTF. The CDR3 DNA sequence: TGTGCCAGCAGAGAGGGACACCTTAACTATGGCTACACCTTC.

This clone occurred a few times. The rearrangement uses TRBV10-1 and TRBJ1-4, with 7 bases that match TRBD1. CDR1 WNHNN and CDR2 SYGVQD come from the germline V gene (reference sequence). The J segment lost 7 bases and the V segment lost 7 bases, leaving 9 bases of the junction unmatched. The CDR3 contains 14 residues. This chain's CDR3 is CASTTQGLGEKLFF. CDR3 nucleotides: TGCGCCAGCACCACACAGGGGTTGGGTGAAAAACTGTTTTTT.

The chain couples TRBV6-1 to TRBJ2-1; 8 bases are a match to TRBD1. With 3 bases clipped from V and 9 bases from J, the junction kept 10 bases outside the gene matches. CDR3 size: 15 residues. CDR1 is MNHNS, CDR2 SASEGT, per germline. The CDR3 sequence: CASSDQGAVASEQFF. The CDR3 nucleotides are TGTGCCAGCAGTGATCAGGGGGCAGTGGCTAGTGAGCAGTTCTTC.